This record covers a single TCR beta chain. What it binds is unknown. The data were taken from a study of T cell responses to AZD1222 COVID-19 vaccine. TCRdb's table, derived via immunoSEQ multiplex PCR, lists solely in-frame clones and lacks some. The sample shows some 200,000 clones, 88% of them seen only once. This CDR3 has 16 amino acids. V was clipped by 0 bases and J by 7 bases, with 16 bases between them. The germline V gene has CDR1 LGHNA and CDR2 YNFKEQ. Samples with a second dose at about 4 or about 12 weeks were pooled together. General study results and limits: Baseline serostatus was positive in only a handful of AZD1222 recipients. Donors, mostly white British, included more females; clonal diversity was possibly underestimated. Reportedly, nearly half of unique spike TCRs recognized epitopes outside B.1.351/B.1.1.7 mutations.

The input for sequencing was peripheral blood, taken 28 days after the second AZD1222 dose. The receptor was isolated from an adult who received the AZD1222 COVID-19 vaccine. The rearrangement uses TRBV4-2 and TRBJ2-1; unclear D gene. The CDR3 spells CASSQEKDPSGNEQFF. The CDR3 coding sequence is TGTGCCAGCAGCCAAGAGAAGGACCCCTCAGGTAATGAGCAGTTCTTC.